This entry lists 25 T cell receptor beta chains sequenced from one sample in a study of cytomegalovirus exposure and HLA in healthy donors. Use of 60 Vbeta and 13 Jbeta primers characterized the PCR. Measured with immunoSEQ multiplex PCR; TCRdb has only the in-frame clones, and not every one. Of roughly 120,000 clones in the sample, approximately 81% were seen once. The sample taken for sequencing was PBMCs. The receptors come from a woman younger than 45 in good health and CMV-seronegative.

This sequence joins TRBV9 and TRBJ1-1; 8 bases line up with TRBD1. In germline, CDR1 is SGDLS, CDR2 YYNGEE. The V and J ends lost 0 bases and 5 bases, in that order; junction bases with no gene match: 27. The CDR3 runs to 22 residues. CDR3 in amino acids: CASSVESKDRVLHRLRLTEAFF. CDR3 nucleotide sequence: TGTGCCAGCAGCGTAGAGTCGAAGGACAGGGTACTACACCGGTTGCGGTTGACTGAAGCTTTCTTT.

The sample holds one count of this clone. The chain carries TRBV28 and TRBJ2-7, with D possibly TRBD2 on 5 matching bases. The germline CDR1 and CDR2 sequences are MDHEN and SYDVKM. Trimming cost V 1 base and J 9 bases, with 13 bases left between them. This CDR3 spans 13 amino acids. In DNA form, the CDR3 reads TGTGCCAGCAGTTTATCGGCCTTAGGAGGGCAGTACTTC. This encodes CASSLSALGGQYF. The variable domain in full, completed from reference TRBV28 and TRBJ2-7, reads DVKVTQSSRYLVKRTGEKVFLECVQDMDHENMFWYRQDPGLGLRLIYFSYDVKMKEKGDIPEGYSVSREKKERFSLILESASTNQTSMYLCASSLSALGGQYFGPGTRLTVT.

The genes are TRBV5-4 and TRBJ2-5; perhaps TRBD2 as D (6 bases). The J call may be in error: the DNA end matches TRBJ2-7 better. This CDR3 has 14 amino acids. Germline-derived CDR1 and CDR2 are SGHNT and YYREEE (reference sequence). The CDR3 sequence: CASSLGVAAGEQYF. The CDR3 nucleotides are TGTGCCAGCAGCTTGGGGGTGGCAGCGGGCGAGCAGTACTTC.

This rearrangement joins TRBV7-9 to TRBJ1-1; D gene ambiguous. Trimming removed 5 bases from V and 6 bases from J, with 19 bases in between. Germline V CDR1 and CDR2: SEHNR, FQNEAQ (reference sequence). The CDR3 contains 15 residues. The CDR3 spells CASSPPRLNEAEAFF. Here the CDR3 DNA reads TGTGCCAGCAGCCCCCCTAGACTAAACGAGGCTGAAGCTTTCTTT.

This rearrangement joins TRBV6-1 to TRBJ2-1; 10 positions match TRBD2. Germline CDR1 and CDR2: MNHNS and SASEGT. CDR3 length: 15 amino acids. Losses at the gene ends were 5 bases for V and 0 bases for J; bases not matched to a gene: 1. The CDR3 here is CASSSSGSSYNEQFF. The CDR3 DNA reads TGTGCCAGCAGTTCTAGCGGGAGCTCCTACAATGAGCAGTTCTTC.

As to this clone: The conserved final phenylalanine or tryptophan is absent from the CDR3, which likely points to a read error. V gene TRBV23-1 combines with J gene TRBJ1-2; 7 bases fit TRBD1. TRBV23-1 is placed among ORFs of uncertain function. J lost 0 bases, V lost 11 bases, and 15 bases had no gene match. There are 16 residues in the CDR3. The CDR3 reads CAGAQQGGVANYGYTV. CDR3 bases: TGCGCCGGAGCTCAACAAGGGGGCGTCGCTAACTATGGCTACACCGTC.

The V gene is TRBV6-6, the J gene TRBJ1-2; the match to TRBD1 covers 8 bases. CDR3 length: 13 amino acids. V lost 7 bases and J lost 6; bases outside the gene matches: 7. Germline lookup yields CDR1 MNHNY and CDR2 SVGAGI (reference sequence). CDR3 bases: TGTGCCAGCAATACGACAGGGGTGGATGGCTACACCTTC. Residues: CASNTTGVDGYTF.

The V and J genes are TRBV10-3 and TRBJ1-1; 7 bases align to TRBD1. CDR1 ENHRY and CDR2 SYGVKD come from the germline V gene. The CDR3 loop spans 16 amino acids. The V segment lost 2 bases and the J segment 0 bases; nucleotides outside the gene matches: 6. The DNA of the CDR3 is TGTGCCATCAGTGAGACGACAGGGCGCATGAACACTGAAGCTTTCTTT. It is translated as CAISETTGRMNTEAFF.

V usage is TRBV7-9 and J usage is TRBJ2-7; 14 nucleotides line up with TRBD2. This CDR3 has 16 residues. Losses at the gene ends were 2 bases for V and 4 bases for J; bases not matched to a gene: 4. CDR1 and CDR2 from the germline V gene are SEHNR and FQNEAQ (reference sequence). The CDR3 reads CASSLYGTSGSYEQYF. The CDR3 region has the DNA TGTGCCAGCAGCTTATATGGGACTAGCGGGAGTTACGAGCAGTACTTC.

This clone occurred a few times. The V call is TRBV7-2, the J call TRBJ2-5; D gene ambiguous. The CDR3 runs to 12 residues. The V gene's germline CDR1 is SGHTA and CDR2 FQGNSA. V was shortened by 5 bases and J by 0 bases, with 4 bases between the two germline ends. CDR3 bases: TGTGCCAGCAGCCGGTACCAAGAGACCCAGTACTTC. Protein: CASSRYQETQYF.

The V call is TRBV30, the J call TRBJ2-3; 9 nucleotides line up with TRBD2. Germline CDR1 reads GTSNPN; CDR2 reads SVGIG (reference sequence). The CDR3 loop spans 14 amino acids. Trimming removed 5 bases from V and 1 base from J; junction bases left unmatched: 4. The CDR3 DNA reads TGTGCCTGGGCTAGCGGGACGGGCACAGATACGCAGTATTTT. It specifies CAWASGTGTDTQYF.

This clone showed up just a few times. The rearrangement joins TRBV28 to TRBJ2-5; D may be TRBD1 (6 bases). Per the germline V gene, CDR1 is MDHEN and CDR2 is SYDVKM. This CDR3 spans 13 amino acids. Between the trimmed V and J ends, which lost 7 bases and 6 bases, there was a span of 15 bases. The CDR3, as DNA: TGTGCCAGCACCGAACAGGGAGTCCAGACCCAGTACTTC. This translates into CASTEQGVQTQYF.

The chain recombines TRBV28 with TRBJ1-1; D ambiguous. The V gene's germline CDR1 is MDHEN and CDR2 SYDVKM. The V gene lost 6 bases and the J gene lost 0 bases, with 11 bases spanning the gap. The CDR3 contains 14 residues. Here the CDR3 reads CASRGRTLNTEAFF. The DNA for the CDR3 is TGTGCCAGCAGGGGAAGGACTTTGAACACTGAAGCTTTCTTT.

The J gene is TRBJ2-1, the V gene TRBV11-2; 9 bases are a match to TRBD2. With V trimmed by 5 bases and J by 7 bases, 3 bases remained unmatched. Germline lookup yields CDR1 SGHAT and CDR2 FQNNGV. The CDR3 loop spans 13 amino acids. CDR3 DNA: TGTGCCAGCAGCGTGGGACTAGCTAATGAGCAGTTCTTC. Translated: CASSVGLANEQFF.

The rearrangement uses TRBV5-1 and TRBJ2-5; TRBD2 aligns across 9 bases. The CDR3 sequence is 13 residues long. The V gene end was trimmed by 8 bases and the J gene end by 4 bases; junction bases not matched to a gene: 6. Germline CDR1 reads SGHRS; CDR2 reads YFSETQ. The DNA for the CDR3 is TGCGCCAGTAATAGCGGGAGTGTAGAGACCCAGTACTTC. Its translation: CASNSGSVETQYF. The whole variable domain, filled in from reference TRBV5-1 and TRBJ2-5, reads KAGVTQTPRYLIKTRGQQVTLSCSPISGHRSVSWYQQTPGQGLQFLFEYFSETQRNKGNFPGRFSGRQFSNSRSEMNVSTLELGDSALYLCASNSGSVETQYFGPGTRLLVL.

This clone was picked up a small number of times. The chain links TRBV19 to TRBJ2-1; TRBD2 matches at 9 bases. The CDR3 totals 15 residues. Germline V CDR1 and CDR2: LNHDA, SQIVND (reference sequence). The junction had 11 bases not matched to a gene; V was cut back by 7 bases and J by 7 bases. CDR3 coding DNA: TGTGCCAGTAACGGCAGGGGACTAGCTTCAAATGAGCAGTTCTTC. This sequence encodes CASNGRGLASNEQFF.

This clone was seen only once. The chain combines TRBV28 with TRBJ2-5; TRBD1 matches 7 bases. Trimming cost V 5 bases and J 1 base; bases outside gene matches: 4. The germline V gene has CDR1 MDHEN and CDR2 SYDVKM. CDR3 length: 14 residues. The CDR3 coding sequence is TGTGCCAGCAGTACCCGGGACAGCCAAGAGACCCAGTACTTC. Translated, it gives CASSTRDSQETQYF.

J is TRBJ2-7 and V is TRBV14; tentatively, D is TRBD2 (5 bases). Trimming removed 3 bases from V and 2 bases from J, with 14 bases in between. Germline V gives CDR1 SGHDN, CDR2 FVKESK. The CDR3 spans 15 residues. Here the CDR3 DNA reads TGTGCCAGCAGCCACCCTACTAGATCGGCCTACGAGCAGTACTTC. Amino acids: CASSHPTRSAYEQYF.

The V and J genes are TRBV7-2 and TRBJ2-7; D is unclear. CDR3 length: 14 amino acids. With 1 base removed from V and 5 bases from J, the gap between germline ends came to 12 bases. Germline CDR1 reads SGHTA; CDR2 reads FQGNSA. CDR3 region: CASSLGSRFNEQYF. CDR3 DNA sequence: TGTGCCAGCAGCTTAGGGTCCAGATTTAACGAGCAGTACTTC. The variable domain in full, with the rest retrieved from reference TRBV7-2 and TRBJ2-7, is GAGVSQSPSNKVTEKGKDVELRCDPISGHTALYWYRQSLGQGLEFLIYFQGNSAPDKSGLPSDRFSAERTGGSVSTLTIQRTQQEDSAVYLCASSLGSRFNEQYFGPGTRLTVT.

The rearrangement joins TRBV6-1 to TRBJ2-7, with a possible D match to TRBD1 (5 bases). The V gene lost 0 bases and the J gene lost 7 bases, with 10 bases spanning the gap. The germline gives CDR1 MNHNS, CDR2 SASEGT. The CDR3 covers 13 residues. CDR3 DNA sequence: TGTGCCAGCAGTGAAGCCCTAGACAGAGAGCAGTACTTC. This codes for CASSEALDREQYF.

The chain couples TRBV5-6 to TRBJ2-5, with unresolved D. The V gene's germline CDR1 is SGHDT and CDR2 YYEEEE. Trimming stripped 0 bases from V and 1 base from J, with 4 bases between. The CDR3 spans 13 residues. Written as DNA, the CDR3 is TGTGCCAGCAGCTTGGTAGCCCAAGAGACCCAGTACTTC. As protein: CASSLVAQETQYF.

This clone showed up just a few times. The chain couples TRBV5-6 to TRBJ2-5, with 7 bases that match TRBD1. The CDR3 sequence is 15 residues long. Germline CDR1 and CDR2: SGHDT and YYEEEE. Unmatched junction bases numbered 8, after V lost 4 bases and J lost 2 bases. The CDR3 loop is CASSPTRGQQETQYF. In DNA form, the CDR3 reads TGTGCCAGCAGCCCCACTAGGGGACAGCAAGAGACCCAGTACTTC.

This clone was seen only once. The V gene is TRBV2, the J gene TRBJ2-3; 13 bases fit TRBD2. Germline V gene data show CDR1 as SNHLY and CDR2 as FYNNEI. CDR3 length: 14 amino acids. The trim removed 6 bases at V and 6 bases at J, leaving 3 bases unmatched. The CDR3 sequence is CASRPTSGRDTQYF. The CDR3 nucleotides are TGTGCCAGCAGGCCGACTAGCGGGAGGGATACGCAGTATTTT.

The chain is built from TRBV19 and TRBJ2-1, with TRBD2 matching 7 bases. CDR3 length equals 13 residues. V dropped 6 bases and J dropped 6; count of bases not matched to a gene: 5. The germline V gene has CDR1 LNHDA and CDR2 SQIVND (reference sequence). CDR3 nucleotide sequence: TGTGCCAGTAGCCACCGGGGGGTCAATGAGCAGTTCTTC. This codes for CASSHRGVNEQFF.

This clone is a singleton in its sample. The rearrangement joins TRBV6-5 to TRBJ2-6, with a possible D match to TRBD1 (5 bases). The CDR3 has 15 residues. The V gene's germline CDR1 is MNHEY and CDR2 SVGAGI. The V gene lost 5 bases and the J gene lost 0 bases, with 8 bases spanning the gap. The CDR3 DNA follows: TGTGCCAGCAGTAGGACAAACTCTGGGGCCAACGTCCTGACTTTC. Translation: CASSRTNSGANVLTF.